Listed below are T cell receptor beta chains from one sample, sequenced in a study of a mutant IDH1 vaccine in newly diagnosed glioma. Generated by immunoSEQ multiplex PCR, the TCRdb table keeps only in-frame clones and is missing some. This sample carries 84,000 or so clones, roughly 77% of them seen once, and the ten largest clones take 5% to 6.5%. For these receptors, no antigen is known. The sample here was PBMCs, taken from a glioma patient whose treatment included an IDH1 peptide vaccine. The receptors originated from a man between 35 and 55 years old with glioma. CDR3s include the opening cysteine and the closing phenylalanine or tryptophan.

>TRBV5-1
CASSFSAANEQFF
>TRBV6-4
CASSEDGNYGYTF
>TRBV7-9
CASSLGPRGYTF
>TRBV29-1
CSVEVGYGYTF
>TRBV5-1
CASSPRTSGGKETQYF
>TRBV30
CASDRDEKLFF
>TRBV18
CASSPPGLALQVQFF
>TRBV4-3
CASSPSRQVNTEAFF
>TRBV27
CASSHTTDTQYF
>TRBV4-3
CASSQDRSYEQYF